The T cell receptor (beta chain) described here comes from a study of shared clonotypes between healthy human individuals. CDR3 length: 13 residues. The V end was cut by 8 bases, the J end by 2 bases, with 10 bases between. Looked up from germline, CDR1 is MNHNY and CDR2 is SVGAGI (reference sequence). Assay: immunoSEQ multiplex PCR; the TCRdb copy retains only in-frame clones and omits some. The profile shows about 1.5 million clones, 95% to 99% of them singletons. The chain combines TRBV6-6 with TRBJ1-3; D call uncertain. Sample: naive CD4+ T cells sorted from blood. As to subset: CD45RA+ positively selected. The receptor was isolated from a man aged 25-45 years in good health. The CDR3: CASHLHTGNTIYF. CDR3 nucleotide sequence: TGTGCCAGCCACCTTCATACTGGAAACACCATATATTTT.